The rows below give T cell receptor beta chains drawn from one sample of a study of blood T cells in healthy people across ages. TCRdb redid the calling of the 5' RACE reads with MiXCR, one entry per CDR3 protein. The table includes about 900,000 distinct CDR3 sequences, around 48% detected once. Input material: blood. These receptors were collected from a young man in good health. The conserved cysteine and the conserved F or W are not part of the CDR3 here. The order of the fields is J gene, V gene, CDR3 protein.

>.|TRBV10-3
VISGEGLKTQY
>TRBJ2-3|TRBV4-3
ASSQDLRGTDTQY
>TRBJ2-7|TRBV28
ASSSPLGTGNTYEQY
>TRBJ1-5|TRBV20-1
SASGVERRNQPQH
>TRBJ1-1|TRBV12-5
ASGPDGYMNTEAF
>TRBJ1-2|TRBV12-3/TRBV12-4
ASSFPQRGYYGYT
>TRBJ2-5|TRBV28
ASGQPTLETQY
>TRBJ2-1|TRBV4-2
ASSPRLAQGNEQF
>TRBJ2-1|TRBV12-3/TRBV12-4
ASSSKTSGTEQF
>TRBJ2-1|TRBV7-2
ASSLAWQGGYNEQF
>TRBJ1-2|TRBV3-1
ASSPALEGSYGYT
>TRBJ2-1|TRBV4-3
ASSRNGGRQVTNEQF
>TRBJ2-4|TRBV20-1
SAEPVRNIQY
>TRBJ1-2|TRBV10-3
AVGTGDNGYT
>TRBJ2-2|TRBV29-1
SAGGTGELF
>TRBJ2-1|TRBV6-2/TRBV6-3
ASSYDNRGRKQF
>TRBJ1-2|TRBV27
ASSPSWDYGYT
>TRBJ1-1|TRBV20-1
SARRGANTEAF
>TRBJ2-7|TRBV3-1
ASSQEWSSSYEQY
>TRBJ2-7|TRBV5-1
ASSLAGGGGSYEQY
>TRBJ2-7|TRBV4-2
ASSQAPGESYEQY
>TRBJ2-5|TRBV6-1
ASSEASWRGQY
>TRBJ2-6|TRBV2
ASTTGPGANVLT
>TRBJ1-1|TRBV6-6
ASSYPQGIGSEAEAF
>TRBJ2-7|TRBV3-1
ASSRLRTGIEQY
>TRBJ1-2|TRBV11-2
ASSAGTGFTYGYT
>TRBJ2-7|TRBV29-1
SGQTGPGEQY
>TRBJ2-7|TRBV4-2
ASSKELGQVHDEQY
>TRBJ2-7|TRBV5-1
ASSLGPVNEQY
>TRBJ2-7|TRBV29-1
SVEDERGVPYEQY
>TRBJ2-1|TRBV7-3
ASSLSGTSQGEQF
>TRBJ2-3|TRBV10-3
ASHRDRTDTQY
>TRBJ2-7|TRBV12-1
ASSFAIPTSDSYEQY
>TRBJ2-5|TRBV7-8
ASSSGQGGQETQY
>TRBJ1-2|TRBV28
ASSWTGGAIYGYT
>TRBJ1-2|TRBV27
ASSLGQIDGYT
>TRBJ2-3|TRBV7-2
ASSLRGADTQY